One sample yielded the 12 T cell receptor beta chains listed below, sequenced in a study of response to subunit inactivated influenza vaccine. TCRdb itself ran the RT-PCR reads through MiXCR, one entry per CDR3 protein. The data contain hundreds of thousands of distinct CDR3 sequences, roughly an eighth of them singletons. Specimen: non-naive T cells sorted from PBMCs, collected 14 days before vaccination. Source of these receptors: a man aged 45-65 years who received an inactivated influenza vaccine.

This clonotype has only a few counts. The chain carries TRBV4-2 and TRBJ2-1; the D is unclear. From germline, CDR1 is LGHNA and CDR2 YNFKEQ. The ends were cut back, 3 bases at V and 9 bases at J, with 15 bases in the middle. This CDR3 spans 14 amino acids. The CDR3 loop is CASSQSIGFREQFF. In DNA, the CDR3 is TGTGCCAGCAGCCAGTCGATAGGGTTCCGTGAGCAGTTCTTC.

This clonotype showed up many times. This rearrangement joins TRBV11-2 to TRBJ1-1; D unclear. CDR3 length: 11 amino acids. Between the trimmed V and J ends, which lost 1 base and 8 bases, there was a span of 5 bases. Germline-derived CDR1 and CDR2 are SGHAT and FQNNGV. DNA for the CDR3: TGTGCCAGCAGCTTAGTATCGGAAGCTTTCTTT. Encoded protein: CASSLVSEAFF.

In its sample, this clonotype was seen a few times. The chain joins TRBV12-3 or TRBV12-4 to TRBJ1-2; 8 bases map to TRBD1. The CDR3 length is 16 residues. J lost 4 bases, V lost 3 bases, and 10 bases had no gene match. The CDR3 spells CASSLAHGGQAYGYTF. The CDR3 nucleotides read TGTGCCAGCAGTTTGGCCCACGGGGGACAGGCCTATGGCTACACCTTC.

The V and J genes are TRBV5-1 and TRBJ1-1; D gene ambiguous. This CDR3 contains 14 residues. Trimming took off 1 base at V and 1 base at J, with 8 bases between the two ends. The germline CDR1 and CDR2 sequences are SGHRS and YFSETQ. The CDR3 DNA sequence: TGCGCCAGCAGCTTGAACCCTCAGAACACTGAAGCTTTCTTT. It yields the protein CASSLNPQNTEAFF.

The V and J genes are TRBV7-2 and TRBJ2-2; D is perhaps TRBD1 (5 bases). Trimming pared 6 bases from V and 4 bases from J, leaving 12 bases between. Germline CDR1 is SGHTA and CDR2 is FQGNSA. The CDR3 covers 14 residues. The CDR3 loop reads CASRWGSSTGELFF. CDR3 DNA: TGTGCCAGCAGGTGGGGCAGCTCCACCGGGGAGCTGTTTTTT.

Many counts were recorded for this clonotype. This chain links TRBV12-3 or TRBV12-4 with TRBJ2-6, with D hard to call. V was trimmed by 5 bases and J by 0 bases, leaving 2 bases between them. This CDR3 is 13 amino acids long. In nucleotides, the CDR3 is TGTGCCAGCAGTCGCTCTGGGGCCAACGTCCTGACTTTC. The encoded protein is CASSRSGANVLTF.

The V gene is TRBV4-3, the J gene TRBJ2-2; no clear D. Germline CDR1 is LGHNA and CDR2 is YSLEER. The CDR3 covers 15 residues. Trimming took off 1 base at V and 2 bases at J, with 8 bases between the two ends. CDR3 DNA: TGCGCCAGCAGCCAAGGGATGGGAAACACCGGGGAGCTGTTTTTT. Its protein product is CASSQGMGNTGELFF.

This clonotype was counted a few times. This chain joins TRBV14 and TRBJ2-7, with D hard to call. The V gene's germline CDR1 is SGHDN and CDR2 FVKESK. This CDR3 is 11 amino acids long. Trimming shortened V by 1 base and J by 7 bases, and 5 bases separated the two germline ends. CDR3 nucleotide sequence: TGTGCCAGCAGCCAAGGCCTAGAGCAGTACTTC. It yields the protein CASSQGLEQYF.

This clonotype was seen more than once but under ten times. The gene calls are TRBV3-1 and TRBJ2-7; possibly TRBD2 for D (5 bases). V was cut by 1 base and J by 7 bases, with 14 bases left in between. Germline V lookup: CDR1 LGHDT, CDR2 YNNKEL (reference sequence). The CDR3 has 14 amino acids. The CDR3 nucleotides are TGTGCCAGCAGCCAAGCAGTACGGGATCGGGAGCAGTACTTC. It specifies CASSQAVRDREQYF.

The CDR3 nucleotides read TGTGCCATCGGCGACAGGGGGCAAAGCACCGGGGAGCTGTTTTTT. Translating gives CAIGDRGQSTGELFF. The V and J genes are TRBV10-3 and TRBJ2-2, with 10 positions matching TRBD1. J gave up 4 bases and V 8 bases, and 7 bases lay outside the gene matches. Per germline, CDR1 ENHRY and CDR2 SYGVKD. CDR3 length: 15 amino acids.

This clonotype was seen a handful of times. V and J are TRBV15 and TRBJ2-3; no clear D gene. The CDR3 extends over 15 amino acids. Trimming took 1 base from V and 0 from J, leaving 8 bases between them. In germline, CDR1 is LNHNV, CDR2 YYDKDF (reference sequence). CDR3 amino acids: CATSRVRFSTDTQYF. The CDR3 DNA follows: TGTGCCACCAGCAGAGTCAGGTTTAGCACAGATACGCAGTATTTT. Complete variable domain (other parts from reference TRBV15 and TRBJ2-3): DAMVIQNPRYQVTQFGKPVTLSCSQTLNHNVMYWYQQKSSQAPKLLFHYYDKDFNNEADTPDNFQSRRPNTSFCFLDIRSPGLGDTAMYLCATSRVRFSTDTQYFGPGTRLTVL.

The gene calls are TRBV11-1 and TRBJ2-3, with 9 bases aligning to TRBD2. The V and J ends lost 4 bases and 5 bases, in that order; junction bases with no gene match: 19. There are 19 residues in the CDR3. The germline gives CDR1 SGHAT, CDR2 FQDESV (reference sequence). The CDR3 DNA reads TGTGCCAGCAGCTCGACGTACCTTCTAGCGGGGACCTCAATAGATACGCAGTATTTT. Amino acid sequence: CASSSTYLLAGTSIDTQYF.